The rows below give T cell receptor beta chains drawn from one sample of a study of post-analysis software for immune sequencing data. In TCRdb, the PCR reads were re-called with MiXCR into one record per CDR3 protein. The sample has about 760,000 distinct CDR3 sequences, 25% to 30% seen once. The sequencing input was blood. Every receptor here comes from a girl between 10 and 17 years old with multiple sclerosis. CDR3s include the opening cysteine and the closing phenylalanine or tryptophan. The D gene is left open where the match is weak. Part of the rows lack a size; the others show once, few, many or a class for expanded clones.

CDR3aa: CSALTGTGNEQFF; CDR3nt: TGCAGTGCTCTGACAGGGACGGGGAATGAGCAGTTCTTC; len: 13; abundance: -; d_gene: TRBD1; v_gene: TRBV20-1; j_gene: TRBJ2-1
CDR3aa: CASSLATGGAYGYTF; CDR3nt: TGTGCCAGCAGCTTAGCGACAGGAGGTGCCTATGGCTACACCTTC; len: 15; abundance: few; d_gene: -; v_gene: TRBV7-2; j_gene: TRBJ1-2
CDR3aa: CAISEWLAGGTSGANVLTF; CDR3nt: TGTGCCATCAGTGAGTGGCTAGCGGGAGGTACCTCTGGGGCCAACGTCCTGACTTTC; len: 19; abundance: few; d_gene: TRBD2; v_gene: TRBV10-3; j_gene: TRBJ2-6
CDR3aa: CASSFSGGEETQYF; CDR3nt: TGTGCCAGCAGCTTTTCAGGGGGCGAGGAGACCCAGTACTTC; len: 14; abundance: many; d_gene: TRBD1; v_gene: TRBV7-9; j_gene: TRBJ2-5
CDR3aa: CASTDEGNEQFF; CDR3nt: TGTGCCAGCACGGACGAGGGGAATGAGCAGTTCTTC; len: 12; abundance: -; d_gene: -; v_gene: TRBV19; j_gene: TRBJ2-1
CDR3aa: CAGIRGGTEAFF; CDR3nt: TGTGCCGGCATTCGGGGGGGTACTGAAGCTTTCTTT; len: 12; abundance: -; d_gene: -; v_gene: TRBV6-5; j_gene: TRBJ1-1
CDR3aa: CASSADSLYEQYF; CDR3nt: TGTGCCAGCAGCGCTGACAGCCTCTACGAGCAGTACTTC; len: 13; abundance: -; d_gene: -; v_gene: TRBV6-1; j_gene: TRBJ2-7
CDR3aa: CASSFRRESEQYF; CDR3nt: TGTGCCAGCAGTTTTAGGCGGGAGAGCGAGCAGTACTTC; len: 13; abundance: few; d_gene: TRBD2; v_gene: TRBV6-1; j_gene: TRBJ2-7
CDR3aa: CAGSLEQMLWTSTDTQYF; CDR3nt: TGCGCCGGCAGCTTGGAACAGATGTTGTGGACAAGCACAGATACGCAGTATTTT; len: 18; abundance: -; d_gene: -; v_gene: TRBV5-1; j_gene: TRBJ2-3
CDR3aa: CSARERINEKLFF; CDR3nt: TGCAGTGCTAGAGAGAGGATTAATGAAAAACTGTTTTTT; len: 13; abundance: few; d_gene: -; v_gene: TRBV20-1; j_gene: TRBJ1-4
CDR3aa: CASSQGSGTFNAQYF; CDR3nt: TGCGCCAGCAGCCAAGGGAGCGGGACCTTCAATGCGCAGTATTTT; len: 15; abundance: -; d_gene: TRBD2; v_gene: TRBV4-1; j_gene: TRBJ2-3
CDR3aa: CSAPRGQSNQPQHF; CDR3nt: TGCAGTGCGCCCAGGGGGCAAAGCAATCAGCCCCAGCATTTT; len: 14; abundance: few; d_gene: TRBD1; v_gene: TRBV20-1; j_gene: TRBJ1-5
CDR3aa: CASSVGVEGRPQHF; CDR3nt: TGTGCCAGCAGCGTCGGTGTCGAAGGTAGACCCCAGCATTTT; len: 14; abundance: few; d_gene: -; v_gene: TRBV9; j_gene: TRBJ1-5
CDR3aa: CASSVQGGTDEQFF; CDR3nt: TGCGCCAGCAGCGTACAGGGGGGTACGGATGAGCAGTTCTTC; len: 14; abundance: few; d_gene: TRBD1; v_gene: TRBV5-1; j_gene: TRBJ2-1
CDR3aa: CSARVGTSGSRTDTQYF; CDR3nt: TGCAGTGCTAGGGTTGGGACTAGCGGGAGTAGGACAGATACGCAGTATTTT; len: 17; abundance: few; d_gene: TRBD2; v_gene: TRBV20-1; j_gene: TRBJ2-3
CDR3aa: CASSPVAGASHEQYF; CDR3nt: TGTGCCAGCAGCCCTGTAGCGGGAGCATCCCACGAGCAGTACTTC; len: 15; abundance: -; d_gene: TRBD2; v_gene: TRBV9; j_gene: TRBJ2-7
CDR3aa: CSGVQGVSTDTQYF; CDR3nt: TGCAGCGGCGTACAGGGGGTATCCACAGATACGCAGTATTTT; len: 14; abundance: many; d_gene: TRBD1; v_gene: TRBV29-1; j_gene: TRBJ2-3
CDR3aa: CSARDFGAANYGYTF; CDR3nt: TGCAGTGCTAGAGATTTCGGGGCTGCTAACTATGGCTACACCTTC; len: 15; abundance: -; d_gene: -; v_gene: TRBV20-1; j_gene: TRBJ1-2
CDR3aa: CSARVGASAKNIQYF; CDR3nt: TGCAGCGCCCGGGTAGGGGCCTCAGCCAAAAACATTCAGTACTTC; len: 15; abundance: few; d_gene: -; v_gene: TRBV29-1; j_gene: TRBJ2-4
CDR3aa: CASSSGSRGRDTQYF; CDR3nt: TGCGCCAGCAGCTCCGGGTCAAGAGGGAGAGATACGCAGTATTTT; len: 15; abundance: -; d_gene: -; v_gene: TRBV5-1; j_gene: TRBJ2-3
CDR3aa: CASSYIRTGGFKADTQYF; CDR3nt: TGTGCCAGCAGTTACATCCGGACAGGGGGGTTCAAAGCAGATACGCAGTATTTT; len: 18; abundance: -; d_gene: TRBD1; v_gene: TRBV6-2/TRBV6-3; j_gene: TRBJ2-3
CDR3aa: CASSEEIENTEAFF; CDR3nt: TGTGCCAGCAGCGAAGAGATAGAGAACACTGAAGCTTTCTTT; len: 14; abundance: -; d_gene: -; v_gene: TRBV7-2; j_gene: TRBJ1-1
CDR3aa: CASSVGTGGEPLHF; CDR3nt: TGTGCCAGCAGCGTAGGGACAGGGGGTGAACCCCTCCACTTT; len: 14; abundance: few; d_gene: TRBD1; v_gene: TRBV9; j_gene: TRBJ1-6
CDR3aa: CATRGTGDNYGYTF; CDR3nt: TGTGCCACCAGAGGGACAGGGGACAACTATGGCTACACCTTC; len: 14; abundance: -; d_gene: TRBD1; v_gene: TRBV24-1; j_gene: TRBJ1-2
CDR3aa: CATKGDGYTF; CDR3nt: TGTGCCACCAAGGGTGACGGCTACACCTTC; len: 10; abundance: -; d_gene: -; v_gene: TRBV15; j_gene: TRBJ1-2
CDR3aa: CASSHPRGGNTEAFF; CDR3nt: TGCGCCAGCAGCCATCCCAGGGGGGGAAACACTGAAGCTTTCTTT; len: 15; abundance: -; d_gene: TRBD1; v_gene: TRBV4-1; j_gene: TRBJ1-1
CDR3aa: CASSVEPAGYTF; CDR3nt: TGTGCCAGCAGCGTAGAACCGGCCGGGTACACCTTC; len: 12; abundance: -; d_gene: -; v_gene: TRBV9; j_gene: TRBJ1-2
CDR3aa: CASSEARDRGPSGYTF; CDR3nt: TGTGCCAGCAGCGAAGCCCGGGACAGGGGGCCTAGTGGCTACACCTTC; len: 16; abundance: few; d_gene: TRBD1; v_gene: TRBV5-6; j_gene: TRBJ1-2
CDR3aa: CASSPRTGGYTF; CDR3nt: TGCGCCAGCAGCCCTCGGACAGGCGGCTACACCTTC; len: 12; abundance: -; d_gene: TRBD1; v_gene: TRBV4-3; j_gene: TRBJ1-2
CDR3aa: CASSMDRVNEKLFF; CDR3nt: TGTGCCAGCAGCATGGACAGGGTTAATGAAAAACTGTTTTTT; len: 14; abundance: -; d_gene: TRBD1; v_gene: TRBV6-6; j_gene: TRBJ1-4
CDR3aa: CASSGYEDSYNEQFF; CDR3nt: TGTGCCAGCAGCGGTTACGAGGACTCATACAATGAGCAGTTCTTC; len: 15; abundance: -; d_gene: -; v_gene: TRBV3-1; j_gene: TRBJ2-1